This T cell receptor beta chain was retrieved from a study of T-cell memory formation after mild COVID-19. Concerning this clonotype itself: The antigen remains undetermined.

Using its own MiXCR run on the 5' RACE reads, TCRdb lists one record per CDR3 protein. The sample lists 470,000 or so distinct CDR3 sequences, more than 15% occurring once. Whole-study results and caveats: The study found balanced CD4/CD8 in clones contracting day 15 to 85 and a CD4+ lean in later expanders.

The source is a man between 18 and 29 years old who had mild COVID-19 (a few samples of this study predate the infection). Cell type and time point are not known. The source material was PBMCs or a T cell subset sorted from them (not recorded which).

DNA of the CDR3: TGTGCCAGCAGCTTCGGGAGATCGAACACTGAAGCTTTCTTT. It is translated as CASSFGRSNTEAFF. The chain recombines TRBV7-9 with TRBJ1-1, with D uncertain. The germline V and J ends were trimmed by 3 bases and 1 base, with 9 bases remaining between them. This CDR3 contains 14 residues. The V gene's germline CDR1 is SEHNR and CDR2 FQNEAQ (reference sequence).